The 9 T cell receptor beta chains reported below all come from one sample, sequenced in a study of blood T cell repertoires in COVID-19. Profiled with immunoSEQ multiplex PCR; TCRdb holds only in-frame clones, not every one. Of around 12,000 clones in the sample, 70% to 90% were seen once. Sequencing input: peripheral blood. The origin of the receptors is a human donor in a cohort sampled during active COVID-19.

CDR3 in amino acids: CAWNGLAGGQGTQYF. CDR3 bases: TGTGCCTGGAATGGACTAGCGGGGGGGCAGGGGACCCAGTACTTC. This chain links TRBV30 with TRBJ2-5; 15 positions match TRBD2. The germline V gene has CDR1 GTSNPN and CDR2 SVGIG (reference sequence). CDR3 length: 15 residues. Trimming at V came to 4 bases and at J to 7 bases, leaving 7 bases not matched to a gene.

CDR3 in amino acids: CASSRGQGGEKLFF. The CDR3 nucleotides are TGTGCCAGCAGTAGGGGACAGGGAGGTGAAAAACTGTTTTTT. V and J are TRBV2 and TRBJ1-4; the match to TRBD1 covers 9 bases. The trim removed 5 bases at V and 7 bases at J, leaving 5 bases unmatched. Germline CDR1 is SNHLY and CDR2 is FYNNEI. The CDR3 loop spans 14 amino acids. Full variable domain (outside the CDR3, taken from reference TRBV2 and TRBJ1-4): EPEVTQTPSHQVTQMGQEVILRCVPISNHLYFYWYRQILGQKVEFLVSFYNNEISEKSEIFDDQFSVERPDGSNFTLKIRSTKLEDSAMYFCASSRGQGGEKLFFGSGTQLSVL.

The chain links TRBV7-8 to TRBJ2-1; 8 positions agree with TRBD1. Germline V gene lookup returns CDR1 SGHVS and CDR2 FQNEAQ. Trimming removed 5 bases from V and 12 bases from J; junction bases left unmatched: 18. This CDR3 has 16 amino acids. CDR3 sequence: CASSPRDLQSTGGQFF. The CDR3 region has the DNA TGTGCCAGCAGCCCCCGGGACCTCCAATCAACAGGGGGGCAGTTCTTC.

The CDR3 sequence: CASGPGQGSYEQYF. CDR3 coding DNA: TGTGCTAGTGGGCCGGGACAGGGCTCCTACGAGCAGTACTTC. The V and J genes are TRBV12-5 and TRBJ2-7; 9 bases line up with TRBD1. V dropped 6 bases and J dropped 0; count of bases not matched to a gene: 3. This CDR3 has 14 residues. Germline-derived CDR1 and CDR2 are LGHNT and FRNRAP.

CDR3 bases: TGTGCCAGCAGTTACTCACAGGGTTCTTACACCGGGGAGCTGTTTTTT. This sequence encodes CASSYSQGSYTGELFF. The V gene is TRBV6-5, the J gene TRBJ2-2; a weak D match, TRBD1 (6 bases). The CDR3 has 16 amino acids. Trimming removed 0 bases from V and 3 bases from J, with 11 bases in between. The germline V gene has CDR1 MNHEY and CDR2 SVGAGI.

The chain is built from TRBV7-9 and TRBJ2-3; TRBD2 matches 8 bases. The CDR3 has 17 residues. Germline values: CDR1 SEHNR, CDR2 FQNEAQ (reference sequence). V shed 7 bases, J shed 0 bases, and the junction held 12 bases outside the gene matches. The CDR3 spells CASNSFGGGPSTDTQYF. CDR3 nucleotide sequence: TGTGCCAGCAACTCGTTCGGCGGGGGGCCGAGCACAGATACGCAGTATTTT.

This clone turned up a few times. This chain uses TRBV11-2 with TRBJ2-7, with a tentative D call TRBD2 (5 bases). This CDR3 spans 12 amino acids. Per germline, CDR1 SGHAT and CDR2 FQNNGV. The V end lost 5 bases, the J end lost 7 bases, and 12 bases lay between the germline ends. The CDR3 DNA is TGTGCCAGCAGCAGAGAGGGCCGAGAGCAGTACTTC. This translates into CASSREGREQYF.

V is TRBV5-5 and J is TRBJ2-5, with TRBD2 matching 8 bases. Trimming cost V 1 base and J 5 bases; bases outside gene matches: 4. From germline, CDR1 is SGHKS and CDR2 YYEKEE (reference sequence). The CDR3 runs to 14 residues. The CDR3 region has the DNA TGTGCCAGCAGCTTGTGGCGGGGGGATGAGACCCAGTACTTC. This codes for CASSLWRGDETQYF.

This chain connects TRBV5-8 to TRBJ2-7; D is possibly TRBD1 (6 bases). Germline values: CDR1 SGHTS, CDR2 YDEGEE. This CDR3 contains 13 residues. Trimming took off 4 bases at V and 2 bases at J, with 10 bases between the two ends. In DNA, the CDR3 is TGTGCCAGCAGCCCGAGGGGGACCTACGAGCAGTACTTC. Translating gives CASSPRGTYEQYF.